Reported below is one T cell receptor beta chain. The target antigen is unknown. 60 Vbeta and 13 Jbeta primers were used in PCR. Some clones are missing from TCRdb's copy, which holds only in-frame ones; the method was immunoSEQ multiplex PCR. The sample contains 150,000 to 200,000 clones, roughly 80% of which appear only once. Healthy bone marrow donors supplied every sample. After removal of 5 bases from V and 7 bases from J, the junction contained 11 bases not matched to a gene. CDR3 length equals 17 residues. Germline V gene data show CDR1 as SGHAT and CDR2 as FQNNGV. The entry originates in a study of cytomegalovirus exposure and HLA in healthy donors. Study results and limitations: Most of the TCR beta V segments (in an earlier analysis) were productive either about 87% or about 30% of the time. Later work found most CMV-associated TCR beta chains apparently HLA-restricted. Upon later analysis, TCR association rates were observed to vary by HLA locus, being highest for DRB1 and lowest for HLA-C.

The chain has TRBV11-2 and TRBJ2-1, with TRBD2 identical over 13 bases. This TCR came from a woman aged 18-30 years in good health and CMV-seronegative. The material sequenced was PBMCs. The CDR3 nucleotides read TGTGCCAGCAGCGGGCGGACTAGCGGGAGATTTGTTAATGAGCAGTTCTTC. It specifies CASSGRTSGRFVNEQFF.